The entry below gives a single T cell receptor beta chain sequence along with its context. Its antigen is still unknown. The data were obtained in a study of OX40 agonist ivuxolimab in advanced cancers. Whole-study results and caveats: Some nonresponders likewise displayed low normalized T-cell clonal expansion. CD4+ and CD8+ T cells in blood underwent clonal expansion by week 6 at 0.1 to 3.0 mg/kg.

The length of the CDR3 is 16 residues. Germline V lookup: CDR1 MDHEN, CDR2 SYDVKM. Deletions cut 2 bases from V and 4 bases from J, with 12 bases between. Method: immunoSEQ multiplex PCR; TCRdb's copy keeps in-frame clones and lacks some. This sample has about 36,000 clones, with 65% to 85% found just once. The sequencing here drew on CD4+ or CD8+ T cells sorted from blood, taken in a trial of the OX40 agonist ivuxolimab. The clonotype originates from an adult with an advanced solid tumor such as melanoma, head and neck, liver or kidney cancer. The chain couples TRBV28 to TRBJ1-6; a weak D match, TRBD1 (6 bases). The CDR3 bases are TGTGCCAGCAGTTTAAGTGGAGGGGGGTATAATTCACCCCTCCACTTT. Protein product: CASSLSGGGYNSPLHF.